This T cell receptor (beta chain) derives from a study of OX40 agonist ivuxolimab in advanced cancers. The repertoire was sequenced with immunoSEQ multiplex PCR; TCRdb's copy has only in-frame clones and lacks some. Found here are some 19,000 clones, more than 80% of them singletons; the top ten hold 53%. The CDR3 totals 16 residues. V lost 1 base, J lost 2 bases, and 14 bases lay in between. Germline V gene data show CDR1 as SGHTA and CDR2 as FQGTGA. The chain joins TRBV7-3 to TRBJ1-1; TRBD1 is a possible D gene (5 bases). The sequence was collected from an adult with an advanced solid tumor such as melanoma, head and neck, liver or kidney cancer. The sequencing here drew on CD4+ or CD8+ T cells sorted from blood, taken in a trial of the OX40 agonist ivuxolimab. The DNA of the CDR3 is TGTGCCAGCAGCTTAATCGTGGGGCGGCGAAACACTGAAGCTTTCTTT. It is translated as CASSLIVGRRNTEAFF.